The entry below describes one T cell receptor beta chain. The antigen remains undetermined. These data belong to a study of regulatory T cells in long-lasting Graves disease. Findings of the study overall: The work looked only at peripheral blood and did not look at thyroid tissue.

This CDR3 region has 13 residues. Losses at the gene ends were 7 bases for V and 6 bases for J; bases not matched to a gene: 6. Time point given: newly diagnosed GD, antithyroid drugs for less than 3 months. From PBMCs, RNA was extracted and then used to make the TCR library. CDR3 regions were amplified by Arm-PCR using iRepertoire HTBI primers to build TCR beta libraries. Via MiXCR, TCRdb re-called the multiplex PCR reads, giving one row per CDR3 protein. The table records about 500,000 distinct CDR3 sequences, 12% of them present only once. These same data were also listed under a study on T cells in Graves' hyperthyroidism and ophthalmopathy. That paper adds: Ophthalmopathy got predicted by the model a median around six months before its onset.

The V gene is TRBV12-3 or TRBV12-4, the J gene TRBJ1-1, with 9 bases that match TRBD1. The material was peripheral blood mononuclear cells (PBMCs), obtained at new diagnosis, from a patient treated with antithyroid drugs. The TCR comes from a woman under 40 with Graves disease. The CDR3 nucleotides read TGTGCCAGCAATCTCGACAGGGGGGCTGAAGCTTTCTTT. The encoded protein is CASNLDRGAEAFF.